These T cell receptor beta chains were read from a single sample in a study of graft-versus-host responses after intestinal transplantation. Antigen specificity for these receptors is unknown. The assay was immunoSEQ multiplex PCR, and TCRdb's table has in-frame clones only and misses some. The profile shows 35,000 to 50,000 clones, more than 85% of them singletons. The sample was unstimulated CD8+ T cells sorted from spleen or lymph node cells, taken before transplant. The receptors originated from a human donor who was the organ donor for an intestinal transplant. CDR3s include the opening cysteine and the closing phenylalanine or tryptophan. The D gene is left open where the match is weak. Clone size is shown for a subset of rows, as once, few, many or a class of expanded clone.

J gene: TRBJ2-3; D gene: TRBD1; V gene: TRBV2; clone size: .; CDR3 length: 15; CDR3 protein: CASRPGQGITDTQYF; CDR3 DNA: TGTGCCAGCAGGCCCGGACAGGGGATTACAGATACGCAGTATTTT
J gene: TRBJ2-7; D gene: .; V gene: TRBV15; clone size: .; CDR3 length: 14; CDR3 protein: CATSRVSAPYEQYF; CDR3 DNA: TGTGCCACCAGCAGAGTGTCAGCCCCCTACGAGCAGTACTTC
J gene: TRBJ2-3; D gene: TRBD2; V gene: TRBV7-9; clone size: .; CDR3 length: 15; CDR3 protein: CASSLSTSGTDTQYF; CDR3 DNA: TGTGCCAGCAGCTTAAGTACTAGCGGCACAGATACGCAGTATTTT
J gene: TRBJ2-5; D gene: .; V gene: TRBV27; clone size: .; CDR3 length: 11; CDR3 protein: CASSSAETQYF; CDR3 DNA: TGTGCCAGCAGTTCTGCAGAGACCCAGTACTTC
J gene: TRBJ2-3; D gene: .; V gene: TRBV19; clone size: .; CDR3 length: 17; CDR3 protein: CASSIVDLVDSTDTQYF; CDR3 DNA: TGTGCCAGTAGTATAGTAGATCTCGTGGACAGCACAGATACGCAGTATTTT
J gene: TRBJ2-3; D gene: .; V gene: TRBV5-4; clone size: .; CDR3 length: 14; CDR3 protein: CASSLDRRTDTQYF; CDR3 DNA: TGTGCCAGCAGCTTGGACCGCCGCACAGATACGCAGTATTTT
J gene: TRBJ2-7; D gene: TRBD2; V gene: TRBV4-2; clone size: .; CDR3 length: 17; CDR3 protein: CASSQVATSGSLYEQYF; CDR3 DNA: TGTGCCAGCAGCCAGGTTGCGACTAGCGGGAGCCTCTACGAGCAGTACTTC
J gene: TRBJ2-1; D gene: .; V gene: TRBV4-1; clone size: once; CDR3 length: 12; CDR3 protein: CASSQLANEQFF; CDR3 DNA: TGCGCCAGCAGCCAGCTAGCCAATGAGCAGTTCTTC
J gene: TRBJ2-1; D gene: TRBD2; V gene: TRBV7-6; clone size: .; CDR3 length: 17; CDR3 protein: CASSPYGGGGSDNEQFF; CDR3 DNA: TGTGCCAGCAGCCCTTATGGGGGGGGAGGGAGTGACAATGAGCAGTTCTTC
J gene: TRBJ2-7; D gene: .; V gene: TRBV11-3; clone size: .; CDR3 length: 13; CDR3 protein: CASSLRGSYEQYF; CDR3 DNA: TGTGCCAGCAGCTTGAGGGGATCCTACGAGCAGTACTTC
J gene: TRBJ2-3; D gene: TRBD1; V gene: TRBV7-6; clone size: .; CDR3 length: 18; CDR3 protein: CASSLVPLTGGGTDTQYF; CDR3 DNA: TGTGCCAGCAGCTTAGTTCCACTGACAGGGGGCGGCACAGATACGCAGTATTTT
J gene: TRBJ1-2; D gene: .; V gene: TRBV6-1; clone size: .; CDR3 length: 12; CDR3 protein: CASSDSGVGYTF; CDR3 DNA: TGTGCCAGCAGTGATTCAGGGGTAGGCTACACCTTC
J gene: TRBJ2-2; D gene: .; V gene: TRBV13; clone size: .; CDR3 length: 16; CDR3 protein: CASSLGRAENTGELFF; CDR3 DNA: TGTGCCAGCAGCTTAGGCCGCGCGGAGAACACCGGGGAGCTGTTTTTT
J gene: TRBJ2-3; D gene: .; V gene: TRBV4-1; clone size: .; CDR3 length: 16; CDR3 protein: CASSQGDRSPTDTQYF; CDR3 DNA: TGCGCCAGCAGCCAAGGGGACCGCTCACCCACAGATACGCAGTATTTT
J gene: TRBJ2-1; D gene: TRBD2; V gene: TRBV5-1; clone size: .; CDR3 length: 14; CDR3 protein: CASSLAGGSNEQFF; CDR3 DNA: TGCGCCAGCAGCTTAGCGGGAGGAAGTAATGAGCAGTTCTTC
J gene: TRBJ1-2; D gene: .; V gene: TRBV9; clone size: .; CDR3 length: 18; CDR3 protein: CASSGIGQNAPPNYGYTF; CDR3 DNA: TGTGCCAGCAGCGGGATCGGACAGAATGCCCCACCTAACTATGGCTACACCTTC
J gene: TRBJ1-5; D gene: .; V gene: TRBV2; clone size: .; CDR3 length: 15; CDR3 protein: CASAWGVGSNQPQHF; CDR3 DNA: TGTGCCAGCGCCTGGGGGGTGGGTAGCAATCAGCCCCAGCATTTT
J gene: TRBJ1-1; D gene: TRBD1; V gene: TRBV4-1; clone size: .; CDR3 length: 15; CDR3 protein: CASSQETGGGTEAFF; CDR3 DNA: TGCGCCAGCAGCCAAGAGACAGGGGGAGGCACTGAAGCTTTCTTT
J gene: TRBJ2-1; D gene: TRBD2; V gene: TRBV27; clone size: .; CDR3 length: 14; CDR3 protein: CASAIAGADNEQFF; CDR3 DNA: TGTGCCAGCGCGATAGCGGGAGCGGATAATGAGCAGTTCTTC
J gene: TRBJ2-1; D gene: .; V gene: TRBV6-5; clone size: .; CDR3 length: 13; CDR3 protein: CASSQSQGNEQFF; CDR3 DNA: TGTGCCAGCAGTCAGAGTCAGGGAAATGAGCAGTTCTTC
J gene: TRBJ2-1; D gene: .; V gene: TRBV4-1; clone size: .; CDR3 length: 13; CDR3 protein: CASGPGPYNEQFF; CDR3 DNA: TGCGCCAGTGGGCCGGGGCCCTACAATGAGCAGTTCTTC
J gene: TRBJ2-5; D gene: TRBD2; V gene: TRBV6-5; clone size: .; CDR3 length: 14; CDR3 protein: CASSLLAGEETQYF; CDR3 DNA: TGTGCCAGCAGCCTTCTAGCGGGAGAAGAGACCCAGTACTTC
J gene: TRBJ1-1; D gene: TRBD1; V gene: TRBV5-6; clone size: once; CDR3 length: 16; CDR3 protein: CASSLEEGQGNTEAFF; CDR3 DNA: TGTGCCAGCAGCTTGGAAGAGGGACAGGGGAACACTGAAGCTTTCTTT
J gene: TRBJ2-2; D gene: .; V gene: TRBV7-9; clone size: .; CDR3 length: 15; CDR3 protein: CASSLGDTNTGELFF; CDR3 DNA: TGTGCCAGCAGCTTAGGGGACACGAACACCGGGGAGCTGTTTTTT
J gene: TRBJ1-1; D gene: .; V gene: TRBV9; clone size: .; CDR3 length: 14; CDR3 protein: CASSDGRKNTEAFF; CDR3 DNA: TGTGCCAGCAGCGACGGACGGAAGAACACTGAAGCTTTCTTT
J gene: TRBJ1-1; D gene: TRBD1; V gene: TRBV30; clone size: .; CDR3 length: 12; CDR3 protein: CAWGTGSTEAFF; CDR3 DNA: TGTGCCTGGGGGACAGGGAGCACTGAAGCTTTCTTT
J gene: TRBJ2-5; D gene: TRBD1; V gene: TRBV28; clone size: .; CDR3 length: 13; CDR3 protein: CASPRTGEETQYF; CDR3 DNA: TGTGCCAGCCCTCGGACAGGGGAGGAGACCCAGTACTTC
J gene: TRBJ1-5; D gene: .; V gene: TRBV7-6; clone size: .; CDR3 length: 19; CDR3 protein: CASSLTYSLHVGQYQPQHF; CDR3 DNA: TGTGCCAGCAGCTTAACCTACAGTTTACACGTGGGCCAATATCAGCCCCAGCATTTT
J gene: TRBJ2-7; D gene: .; V gene: TRBV5-5; clone size: .; CDR3 length: 14; CDR3 protein: CASSQPQPIYEQYF; CDR3 DNA: TGTGCCAGCAGCCAACCCCAACCCATCTACGAGCAGTACTTC
J gene: TRBJ2-1; D gene: .; V gene: TRBV9; clone size: .; CDR3 length: 15; CDR3 protein: CASSGSDRTYNEQFF; CDR3 DNA: TGTGCCAGCAGCGGCTCGGACAGAACCTACAATGAGCAGTTCTTC
J gene: TRBJ2-5; D gene: .; V gene: TRBV4-3; clone size: .; CDR3 length: 14; CDR3 protein: CASSQDVLEETQYF; CDR3 DNA: TGCGCCAGCAGCCAAGATGTTCTAGAAGAGACCCAGTACTTC
J gene: TRBJ2-1; D gene: .; V gene: TRBV19; clone size: once; CDR3 length: 15; CDR3 protein: CASSIEPAGYNEQFF; CDR3 DNA: TGTGCCAGTAGTATAGAGCCCGCTGGGTACAATGAGCAGTTCTTC
J gene: TRBJ1-2; D gene: TRBD1; V gene: TRBV13; clone size: .; CDR3 length: 16; CDR3 protein: CASSHTGTDLNYGYTF; CDR3 DNA: TGTGCCAGCAGTCACACCGGGACAGATCTTAACTATGGCTACACCTTC
J gene: TRBJ1-5; D gene: .; V gene: TRBV28; clone size: .; CDR3 length: 16; CDR3 protein: CASSFRHLGSNQPQHF; CDR3 DNA: TGTGCCAGCAGTTTTAGACACCTAGGGAGCAATCAGCCCCAGCATTTT
J gene: TRBJ2-3; D gene: TRBD2; V gene: TRBV28; clone size: .; CDR3 length: 16; CDR3 protein: CASSPGEGASTDTQYF; CDR3 DNA: TGTGCCAGCAGTCCCGGGGAGGGCGCTAGCACAGATACGCAGTATTTT